This paragraph reports one T cell receptor (beta chain). Unmatched junction bases numbered 3, after V lost 1 base and J lost 5 bases. This CDR3 has 15 residues. CDR1 and CDR2 (germline): PRHDT, FYEKMQ (reference sequence). This record comes from a study of Ad26.COV2.S vaccination and SARS-CoV-2 variants. Measured with immunoSEQ multiplex PCR; TCRdb has only the in-frame clones, and not every one. The data show some 520,000 clones, roughly 89% seen once. The treatment: approximately 18 received Ad26.COV2.S at low or high dose, single or two shots; roughly 5 received placebo; per-sample allocation not given. The study sampled participants on day 63 after the first vaccine or placebo injection.

The specimen comprised peripheral blood, sampled in a trial of Ad26.COV2.S vaccine versus placebo. The sequence was collected from a person aged 18-60 years who received the Ad26.COV2.S COVID-19 vaccine or a placebo. This chain joins TRBV13 and TRBJ2-2, with TRBD1 identical over 8 bases. CDR3 sequence (DNA): TGTGCCAGCAGCTTAGACAGGGGGAGGACCGGGGAGCTGTTTTTT. It is translated as CASSLDRGRTGELFF.